These 29 T cell receptor beta chains originate from one sample sequenced in a study of OX40 agonist ivuxolimab in advanced cancers. Libraries were built with the immunoSEQ multiplex PCR assay. TCRdb stores this immuneACCESS table with in-frame sequences only. Part of the clones is absent; in the studies checked, under half of the shortfall reflects unresolved V genes, and no reason is known for the rest. In this sample the table shows some 68,000 clones, about 90% of which occur a single time. The ten largest clones capture 3.5% to 4.5% of the sample. The material was CD4+ or CD8+ T cells sorted from blood, obtained in a trial of the OX40 agonist ivuxolimab. These receptor sequences come from an adult with an advanced solid tumor such as melanoma, head and neck, liver or kidney cancer.

The chain has TRBV2 and TRBJ2-5, with D possibly being TRBD2 (5 bases). The V end was cut by 5 bases, the J end by 2 bases, with 15 bases between. CDR1 is SNHLY, CDR2 FYNNEI, per germline. CDR3 size: 15 residues. The CDR3 here is CASSPGLLAQETQYF. The CDR3 nucleotides read TGTGCCAGCAGTCCTGGACTTTTAGCGCAAGAGACCCAGTACTTC. The full variable domain, in which reference TRBV2 and TRBJ2-5 provide the parts outside the CDR3, is EPEVTQTPSHQVTQMGQEVILRCVPISNHLYFYWYRQILGQKVEFLVSFYNNEISEKSEIFDDQFSVERPDGSNFTLKIRSTKLEDSAMYFCASSPGLLAQETQYFGPGTRLLVL.

V gene TRBV20-1 combines with J gene TRBJ2-1; TRBD2 is a possible D gene (5 bases). V gave up 5 bases and J gave up 6 bases, with 8 bases separating them. This CDR3 region has 11 residues. Germline CDR1 reads DFQATT; CDR2 reads SNEGSKA (reference sequence). The CDR3 is CSAAGTNEQFF. DNA of the CDR3: TGCAGTGCTGCGGGCACCAATGAGCAGTTCTTC.

The chain couples TRBV29-1 to TRBJ2-3, with 8 bases aligning to TRBD2. From germline, CDR1 is SQVTM and CDR2 ANQGSEA. This CDR3 has 16 amino acids. V shed 3 bases and J 1 base; nucleotides not matched to a gene: 9. The CDR3 DNA sequence: TGCAGCGTTGACTCCCCCGGGCGGGGGGGCACAGATACGCAGTATTTT. Encoded protein: CSVDSPGRGGTDTQYF.

V and J are TRBV18 and TRBJ2-1; TRBD2 matches at 8 bases. In germline, CDR1 is KGHSH, CDR2 LQKENI. This CDR3 is built from 17 residues. The J segment lost 2 bases and the V segment lost 2 bases, leaving 8 bases of the junction unmatched. CDR3 bases: TGTGCCAGCTCACCAGGACCCCCGGGACTAGCCTACAATGAGCAGTTCTTC. Translation gives CASSPGPPGLAYNEQFF.

This clone was detected only once. The J gene is TRBJ1-6, the V gene TRBV5-1; 10 nucleotides match TRBD1. CDR3 size: 16 residues. Trimming removed 1 base from V and 7 bases from J; junction bases left unmatched: 5. Per the germline V gene, CDR1 is SGHRS and CDR2 is YFSETQ. CDR3 loop: CASSLNAGQGNSPLHF. In DNA, the CDR3 is TGCGCCAGCAGCTTGAATGCGGGACAGGGGAATTCACCCCTCCACTTT.

The chain has TRBV7-3 and TRBJ1-1; perhaps TRBD1 as D (5 bases). The germline V gene encodes CDR1 SGHTA and CDR2 FQGTGA. With 3 bases removed from V and 5 bases from J, the gap between germline ends came to 13 bases. There are 14 residues in the CDR3. For the CDR3, the DNA is TGTGCCAGCAGCTTGACGGGGGGAGGAACTGAAGCTTTCTTT. This gives the protein CASSLTGGGTEAFF.

The V and J genes are TRBV19 and TRBJ2-7, with TRBD2 matching over 14 bases. V gave up 6 bases and J gave up 5 bases; unmatched junction bases: 6. The CDR3 has 15 amino acids. Germline loops: CDR1 LNHDA, CDR2 SQIVND (reference sequence). CDR3 loop: CASSPSGLAGDEQYF. CDR3 nucleotides: TGTGCCAGTAGCCCATCGGGACTAGCGGGAGACGAGCAGTACTTC. Full variable domain (rest looked up from reference TRBV19 and TRBJ2-7): DGGITQSPKYLFRKEGQNVTLSCEQNLNHDAMYWYRQDPGQGLRLIYYSQIVNDFQKGDIAEGYSVSREKKESFPLTVTSAQKNPTAFYLCASSPSGLAGDEQYFGPGTRLTVT.

The genes are TRBV19 and TRBJ1-1; unclear D gene. Germline CDR1 LNHDA, CDR2 SQIVND (reference sequence). There are 14 residues in the CDR3. V was trimmed by 1 base and J by 0 bases, leaving 6 bases between them. The CDR3 nucleotides read TGTGCCAGTAGTATAGCCGGATTGAACACTGAAGCTTTCTTT. It is translated as CASSIAGLNTEAFF.

The V and J genes are TRBV7-8 and TRBJ2-7, with D possibly TRBD2 on 6 matching bases. CDR1 and CDR2 from the germline V gene are SGHVS and FQNEAQ. Trimming took off 0 bases at V and 3 bases at J, with 12 bases between the two ends. The CDR3 is 15 amino acids. The CDR3 nucleotides read TGTGCCAGCAGCTTAGCGCCGGGGGATCTCTACGAGCAGTACTTC. It yields the protein CASSLAPGDLYEQYF.

The J gene is TRBJ2-7, the V gene TRBV28, with D possibly being TRBD1 or TRBD2 (5 bases each). Germline lookup yields CDR1 MDHEN and CDR2 SYDVKM. Trimming pared 5 bases from V and 6 bases from J, leaving 17 bases between. The CDR3 is made up of 14 amino acids. CDR3 region: CASSVTGTEGEQYF. For the CDR3, the DNA is TGTGCCAGCAGTGTTACCGGGACCGAAGGCGAGCAGTACTTC. The whole variable domain, filled in from reference TRBV28 and TRBJ2-7, reads DVKVTQSSRYLVKRTGEKVFLECVQDMDHENMFWYRQDPGLGLRLIYFSYDVKMKEKGDIPEGYSVSREKKERFSLILESASTNQTSMYLCASSVTGTEGEQYFGPGTRLTVT.

V gene TRBV7-9 combines with J gene TRBJ2-3; 11 nucleotides agree with TRBD2. The length of the CDR3 is 16 residues. After removal of 2 bases from V and 4 bases from J, the junction contained 5 bases not matched to a gene. Germline assignment: CDR1 SEHNR and CDR2 FQNEAQ (reference sequence). Here the CDR3 reads CASSLYSGGASDTQYF. CDR3 DNA sequence: TGTGCCAGCAGCTTATATAGCGGGGGGGCGTCAGATACGCAGTATTTT.

The chain recombines TRBV11-3 with TRBJ2-1, with TRBD1 matching over 7 bases. This CDR3 is built from 13 residues. CDR1 and CDR2 from the germline V gene are SGHNT and YENEEA. With 0 bases clipped from V and 13 bases from J, the junction kept 6 bases outside the gene matches. CDR3 region: CASSLDGQALQFF. The CDR3 DNA reads as TGTGCCAGCAGCTTAGACGGACAGGCCCTACAGTTCTTC.

Only one count was recorded for this clone. The chain carries TRBV5-4 and TRBJ1-3, with a possible D match to TRBD1 (5 bases). The CDR3 sequence is 11 residues long. CDR1 is SGHNT, CDR2 YYREEE, per germline (reference sequence). V lost 10 bases to trimming and J lost 4 bases, with 9 bases between them. In DNA, the CDR3 is TGTGCCGGCGGGGCCGGAAACACCATATATTTT. Its protein is CAGGAGNTIYF.

The chain recombines TRBV6-5 with TRBJ1-2; D gene uncertain. From germline, CDR1 is MNHEY and CDR2 SVGAGI. V was clipped by 8 bases and J by 3 bases, with 16 bases between them. CDR3 length: 14 residues. CDR3 in DNA: TGTGCCAGCTATGGACGGACGGCCTACTATGGCTACACCTTC. This sequence encodes CASYGRTAYYGYTF.

The V gene is TRBV14, the J gene TRBJ1-1; no clear D gene. Germline V gene sequence: CDR1 SGHDN, CDR2 FVKESK. The CDR3 runs 15 residues. Trimming took off 0 bases at V and 1 base at J, with 9 bases between the two ends. The CDR3 nucleotides read TGTGCCAGCAGCCAAGATGGGCGGGCGAACACTGAAGCTTTCTTT. Translated, it gives CASSQDGRANTEAFF.

The chain is built from TRBV5-6 and TRBJ1-4; weak D call: TRBD1 (6 bases). Trimming stripped 1 base from V and 2 bases from J, with 9 bases between. This CDR3 spans 15 amino acids. Germline values: CDR1 SGHDT, CDR2 YYEEEE. The CDR3, as DNA: TGTGCCAGCAGCTTGAGGGGGGCGACTAATGAAAAACTGTTTTTT. It encodes CASSLRGATNEKLFF.

Sample share makes this clone medium-sized (0.01 to 0.1%). J is TRBJ2-7 and V is TRBV11-2; 7 bases line up with TRBD1. The CDR3 contains 15 residues. Germline V lookup: CDR1 SGHAT, CDR2 FQNNGV. The junction had 13 bases not matched to a gene; V was cut back by 6 bases and J by 5 bases. The CDR3 loop is CASSMMAGGADEQYF. CDR3 nucleotide sequence: TGTGCCAGCAGTATGATGGCAGGGGGAGCCGACGAGCAGTACTTC.

The genes are TRBV27 and TRBJ1-2; 10 bases align to TRBD1. The germline CDR1 and CDR2 sequences are MNHEY and SMNVEV (reference sequence). The CDR3 contains 13 residues. After removal of 8 bases from V and 4 bases from J, the junction contained 4 bases not matched to a gene. CDR3 residues: CASAWTGGYGYTF. As DNA, the CDR3 is TGTGCCAGCGCCTGGACAGGGGGCTATGGCTACACCTTC.

This chain uses TRBV6-5 with TRBJ2-7; 9 bases are a match to TRBD2. The germline CDR1 and CDR2 sequences are MNHEY and SVGAGI. Losses at the gene ends were 1 base for V and 3 bases for J; bases not matched to a gene: 4. This CDR3 spans 15 amino acids. CDR3 protein: CASSYFLAGFYEQYF. The CDR3, as DNA: TGTGCCAGCAGTTACTTTCTAGCGGGGTTCTACGAGCAGTACTTC.

In DNA form, the CDR3 reads TGCGCCAGCATAGGACAACAAATTTCCTACGAGCAGTACTTC. Translated, it gives CASIGQQISYEQYF. The chain joins TRBV10-2 to TRBJ2-7, with D possibly matching TRBD1 (5 bases). V lost 7 bases to trimming and J lost 1 base, with 14 bases between them. The CDR3 loop spans 14 amino acids. Germline-derived CDR1 and CDR2 are WSHSY and SAAADI.

The genes are TRBV19 and TRBJ2-7; TRBD1 aligns across 9 bases. V gave up 3 bases and J gave up 7 bases; unmatched junction bases: 10. Germline V gene data show CDR1 as LNHDA and CDR2 as SQIVND (reference sequence). The length of the CDR3 is 15 residues. The CDR3 coding sequence is TGTGCCAGTAGTATCACGCCGGGACAGGGCGGTGAGCAGTACTTC. This translates into CASSITPGQGGEQYF.

This chain uses TRBV5-4 with TRBJ2-1, with 7 bases identical to TRBD1. Germline-derived CDR1 and CDR2 are SGHNT and YYREEE (reference sequence). The CDR3 runs 15 residues. V lost 0 bases to trimming and J lost 7 bases; unmatched junction nucleotides: 7. The CDR3 bases are TGTGCCAGCAGCTTGGGTGGCAGGGGGTCGAATGAGCAGTTCTTC. Translation: CASSLGGRGSNEQFF.

The V call is TRBV6-5, the J call TRBJ1-6; D possibly corresponds to TRBD1 (5 bases). The germline V gene encodes CDR1 MNHEY and CDR2 SVGAGI. The V gene lost 2 bases and the J gene lost 9 bases, with 11 bases spanning the gap. The CDR3 is 14 amino acids. CDR3 DNA sequence: TGTGCCAGCAGTTACGGGTCAGGGCGTTCACCCCTCCACTTT. This sequence encodes CASSYGSGRSPLHF.

The gene calls are TRBV28 and TRBJ1-2; D perhaps matches TRBD1 (5 bases). The CDR3 loop spans 13 amino acids. Germline V gene lookup returns CDR1 MDHEN and CDR2 SYDVKM. The V gene lost 3 bases and the J gene lost 7 bases, with 12 bases spanning the gap. As DNA, the CDR3 is TGTGCCAGCAGTTTTGGCAGGCAGGGTGGCTACACCTTC. Its protein is CASSFGRQGGYTF.

This chain links TRBV6-6 with TRBJ1-2; D not certain. Germline V gene data show CDR1 as MNHNY and CDR2 as SVGAGI (reference sequence). This CDR3 is 12 amino acids long. The V end was cut by 6 bases, the J end by 3 bases, with 8 bases between. The CDR3 region is CASRPVDYGYTF. DNA for the CDR3: TGTGCCAGCAGGCCGGTTGACTATGGCTACACCTTC.

On this clone: The sample carries other DNA sequences with the same CDR3. The chain uses TRBV11-2 and TRBJ1-1; D gene uncertain. CDR3 length equals 13 residues. The germline V and J ends were trimmed by 1 base and 1 base, with 4 bases remaining between them. CDR1 is SGHAT, CDR2 FQNNGV, per germline. CDR3 amino acids: CASSLGGNTEAFF. In DNA, the CDR3 is TGTGCCAGCAGCTTAGGTGGGAACACTGAAGCTTTCTTT.

The chain combines TRBV7-9 with TRBJ2-2, with 7 bases matching TRBD1. CDR3 length: 14 amino acids. Germline lookup yields CDR1 SEHNR and CDR2 FQNEAQ (reference sequence). Losses at the gene ends were 6 bases for V and 6 bases for J; bases not matched to a gene: 7. The CDR3 bases are TGTGCCAGCAGACTTAGTACAGGGGCCGGGGAGCTGTTTTTT. It yields the protein CASRLSTGAGELFF.

The J gene is TRBJ1-5, the V gene TRBV7-2; perhaps TRBD1 as D (5 bases). Trimming pared 2 bases from V and 4 bases from J, leaving 12 bases between. The germline V gene encodes CDR1 SGHTA and CDR2 FQGNSA. The CDR3 sequence is 15 residues long. The DNA of the CDR3 is TGTGCCAGCAGCTTATATGACAGTAAGAATCAGCCCCAGCATTTT. Translation gives CASSLYDSKNQPQHF.

Written as DNA, the CDR3 is TGCGCCAGCAGTCAACCGGGACAGGGTCACTACGAGCAGTACTTC. This encodes CASSQPGQGHYEQYF. J is TRBJ2-5 and V is TRBV10-2; 9 bases are a match to TRBD1. With the DNA end fitting TRBJ2-7 better, the J assignment may be wrong. The CDR3 totals 15 residues. Germline lookup yields CDR1 WSHSY and CDR2 SAAADI.